Shown below are 30 T cell receptor beta chains from a single sample sequenced in a study of PD-L1 blockade in urothelial cancer. Described time point: pretreatment peripheral blood. The protocol was immunoSEQ multiplex PCR, while the TCRdb copy is restricted to in-frame clones and leaves out a portion. The data contain approximately 67,000 clones, approximately 83% of them seen just once; the ten biggest clones take up 14% to 15%. Specimen: PBMCs, collected around atezolizumab (anti-PD-L1) treatment. The receptors were gathered from a man between 60 and 75 years old with urothelial cancer.

CDR3 residues: CASSGGGSYNEQFF. CDR3 sequence (DNA): TGTGCCAGCAGCGGGGGGGGTTCCTACAATGAGCAGTTCTTC. The chain carries TRBV11-2 and TRBJ2-1; 7 bases line up with TRBD2. J lost 1 base, V lost 5 bases, and 2 bases had no gene match. The germline gives CDR1 SGHAT, CDR2 FQNNGV. The CDR3 runs to 14 residues.

The chain recombines TRBV11-3 with TRBJ2-1; D uncertain. This CDR3 has 15 amino acids. Germline V gene data show CDR1 as SGHNT and CDR2 as YENEEA. The V end lost 3 bases, the J end lost 0 bases, and 9 bases lay between the germline ends. CDR3 in DNA: TGTGCCAGCAGCTTCCAACAGAGCTCCTACAATGAGCAGTTCTTC. Translating gives CASSFQQSSYNEQFF.

The J gene is TRBJ2-1, the V gene TRBV7-8, with TRBD2 matching 10 bases. The ends lost 1 base at V and 3 bases at J; junction bases unmatched: 6. This CDR3 contains 17 residues. Per the germline V gene, CDR1 is SGHVS and CDR2 is FQNEAQ. The CDR3 is CASSLGPSGGNYNEQFF. The CDR3 bases are TGTGCCAGCAGCTTAGGACCTAGCGGGGGAAACTACAATGAGCAGTTCTTC.

The chain carries TRBV29-1 and TRBJ1-3, with D unclear. The CDR3 length is 13 residues. V lost 6 bases and J lost 0, with 9 bases in between. CDR1 and CDR2 (germline): SQVTM, ANQGSEA. The CDR3 DNA is TGCAGCGTCGGCGGGATCTCTGGAAACACCATATATTTT. Amino acids: CSVGGISGNTIYF.

The gene calls are TRBV12-5 and TRBJ1-4, with 8 nucleotides matching TRBD1. This CDR3 comprises 15 residues. After removal of 8 bases from V and 3 bases from J, the junction contained 8 bases not matched to a gene. Germline CDR1 is LGHNT and CDR2 is FRNRAP. The CDR3 protein is CASNQGAQANEKLFF. CDR3 nucleotides: TGTGCTAGTAACCAGGGGGCGCAAGCTAATGAAAAACTGTTTTTT.

The chain joins TRBV19 to TRBJ1-5; 9 bases are a match to TRBD1. In germline, CDR1 is LNHDA, CDR2 SQIVND (reference sequence). This CDR3 has 14 residues. V was clipped by 8 bases and J by 7 bases; unmatched bases: 9. The CDR3 sequence is CASSPGQGWQPQHF. The CDR3 bases are TGTGCCAGTTCTCCGGGACAGGGCTGGCAGCCCCAGCATTTT.

This clone has a handful of counts. V gene TRBV11-3 combines with J gene TRBJ2-3; 10 bases agree with TRBD1. Germline values: CDR1 SGHNT, CDR2 YENEEA. V lost 5 bases and J lost 3; bases outside the gene matches: 5. The CDR3 sequence is 15 residues long. The CDR3 sequence is CASSPRQGATDTQYF. The DNA of the CDR3 is TGTGCCAGCAGCCCTAGACAGGGGGCGACAGATACGCAGTATTTT.

V gene TRBV6-6 combines with J gene TRBJ1-1, with D hard to call. Germline CDR1 and CDR2: MNHNY and SVGAGI (reference sequence). CDR3 size: 15 residues. Trimming took 0 bases from V and 3 from J, leaving 11 bases between them. Here the CDR3 reads CASSYSTGIYTEAFF. CDR3 bases: TGTGCCAGCAGTTACTCTACCGGGATCTACACTGAAGCTTTCTTT.

The V gene is TRBV5-1, the J gene TRBJ1-1, with D possibly matching TRBD1 (6 bases). The CDR3 is 15 amino acids. V dropped 4 bases and J dropped 4 bases, with 17 bases sitting between them. Germline V gene sequence: CDR1 SGHRS, CDR2 YFSETQ. The CDR3 sequence is CASSPSTGTGTEAFF. For the CDR3, the DNA is TGCGCCAGCAGCCCCAGCACAGGGACGGGCACTGAAGCTTTCTTT. Looking up the rest from reference TRBV5-1 and TRBJ1-1 gives the full variable domain: KAGVTQTPRYLIKTRGQQVTLSCSPISGHRSVSWYQQTPGQGLQFLFEYFSETQRNKGNFPGRFSGRQFSNSRSEMNVSTLELGDSALYLCASSPSTGTGTEAFFGQGTRLTVV.

The chain recombines TRBV6-6 with TRBJ2-3; TRBD2 matches at 9 bases. J gave up 3 bases and V 5 bases, and 9 bases lay outside the gene matches. From germline, CDR1 is MNHNY and CDR2 SVGAGI (reference sequence). The CDR3 contains 16 residues. The CDR3 loop reads CASSARGGAFTDTQYF. CDR3 DNA: TGTGCCAGCAGTGCCCGCGGGGGGGCCTTTACAGATACGCAGTATTTT.

This clone was found once. V is TRBV18 and J is TRBJ2-5, with D perhaps matching TRBD1 (5 bases). The CDR3 runs 15 residues. Deletions cut 2 bases from V and 5 bases from J, with 15 bases between. Germline V gene lookup returns CDR1 KGHSH and CDR2 LQKENI. For the CDR3, the DNA is TGTGCCAGCTCACCAGGCCAGCTGGGGCTGGAGACCCAGTACTTC. Protein product: CASSPGQLGLETQYF.

This chain connects TRBV7-3 to TRBJ2-2, with D tentatively TRBD1 (7 bases). Germline CDR1 and CDR2: SGHTA and FQGTGA. Between the trimmed V and J ends, which lost 5 bases and 4 bases, there was a span of 11 bases. The CDR3 spans 14 residues. The CDR3 sequence is CASSPQGGTGELFF. CDR3 nucleotide sequence: TGTGCCAGCAGCCCTCAGGGGGGCACCGGGGAGCTGTTTTTT.

J is TRBJ2-5 and V is TRBV5-5; 9 bases map to TRBD1. CDR3 length: 15 residues. Trimming took 4 bases from V and 5 from J; bases not matched to a gene: 9. Germline V gene lookup returns CDR1 SGHKS and CDR2 YYEKEE (reference sequence). The DNA of the CDR3 is TGTGCCAGCAGCGCGGGCGGGACAGGGCGGGAGACCCAGTACTTC. Its protein product is CASSAGGTGRETQYF.

This chain connects TRBV5-1 to TRBJ1-2; weak D call: TRBD1 (6 bases). Germline lookup yields CDR1 SGHRS and CDR2 YFSETQ. CDR3 size: 14 residues. The ends were cut back, 6 bases at V and 4 bases at J, with 16 bases in the middle. CDR3 amino acids: CASTGGAVSYGYTF. CDR3 coding DNA: TGCGCCAGCACCGGGGGGGCAGTGAGCTATGGCTACACCTTC.

The chain links TRBV28 to TRBJ2-1, with 8 positions matching TRBD1. J gave up 2 bases and V 5 bases, and 5 bases lay outside the gene matches. Germline CDR1 and CDR2: MDHEN and SYDVKM. The CDR3 has 15 amino acids. CDR3 bases: TGTGCCAGCAGTCTCGACAGGGGTACCTACAATGAGCAGTTCTTC. Its protein product is CASSLDRGTYNEQFF.

The chain has TRBV6-5 and TRBJ2-7, with 8 bases identical to TRBD1. Germline trimming cut 6 bases from V and 0 bases from J; bases unmatched to any gene: 7. The CDR3 totals 15 residues. The germline gives CDR1 MNHEY, CDR2 SVGAGI. The CDR3 DNA sequence: TGTGCCAGCAGGTCCGGGACAGGATTCTCCTACGAGCAGTACTTC. Translation gives CASRSGTGFSYEQYF.

This clone was detected ten times or more. The DNA for the CDR3 is TGTGCCAGTAGTAATGTAATCAACACTGAAGCTTTCTTT. Translating it yields CASSNVINTEAFF. The chain combines TRBV19 with TRBJ1-1; D is ambiguous. With 4 bases removed from V and 2 bases from J, the gap between germline ends came to 8 bases. Germline V lookup: CDR1 LNHDA, CDR2 SQIVND (reference sequence). The length of the CDR3 is 13 residues.

The chain uses TRBV28 and TRBJ2-7; tentative D call: TRBD2 (6 bases). The V end lost 5 bases, the J end lost 4 bases, and 15 bases lay between the germline ends. The CDR3 has 14 residues. CDR1 MDHEN and CDR2 SYDVKM come from the germline V gene. The CDR3 coding sequence is TGTGCCAGCAGTCCGACGACTAGTGTTTACGAGCAGTACTTC. This gives the protein CASSPTTSVYEQYF.

This rearrangement joins TRBV7-8 to TRBJ2-6, with D possibly matching TRBD1 (5 bases). CDR3 length: 16 residues. Per germline, CDR1 SGHVS and CDR2 FQNEAQ. V was cut by 5 bases and J by 4 bases, with 15 bases left in between. The CDR3 DNA reads TGTGCCAGCAGCCTTTATCAGGGTTCAGGGGCCAACGTCCTGACTTTC. Amino acids: CASSLYQGSGANVLTF.

The gene calls are TRBV20-1 and TRBJ2-7; D not certain. The V end was cut by 6 bases, the J end by 12 bases, with 18 bases between. The CDR3 loop spans 11 amino acids. CDR1 and CDR2 (germline): DFQATT, SNEGSKA (reference sequence). This chain's CDR3 is CSAVPALDPYF. For the CDR3, the DNA is TGCAGTGCCGTTCCGGCTCTAGACCCGTACTTC.

In DNA form, the CDR3 reads TGTGCCAGCAGCCCGGGGAGGGGATCGAACACTGAAGCTTTCTTT. It yields the protein CASSPGRGSNTEAFF. The genes are TRBV11-3 and TRBJ1-1, with D perhaps matching TRBD1 (5 bases). Germline V gene data show CDR1 as SGHNT and CDR2 as YENEEA. This CDR3 is built from 15 residues. Trimming removed 5 bases from V and 1 base from J, with 14 bases in between.

J is TRBJ1-1 and V is TRBV7-2; unclear D gene. From germline, CDR1 is SGHTA and CDR2 FQGNSA. V dropped 5 bases and J dropped 1 base, with 11 bases sitting between them. The CDR3 length is 14 residues. CDR3 amino acids: CASSLYTGNTEAFF. Here the CDR3 DNA reads TGTGCCAGCAGCCTATACACGGGGAACACTGAAGCTTTCTTT.

The CDR3, as DNA: TGTGCCAGCAAAGAAAGACTAGCGGACTCCTACGAGCAGTACTTC. Protein: CASKERLADSYEQYF. The V gene is TRBV6-1, the J gene TRBJ2-7, with TRBD2 identical over 9 bases. Losses at the gene ends were 7 bases for V and 0 bases for J; bases not matched to a gene: 7. Germline V gene sequence: CDR1 MNHNS, CDR2 SASEGT. The CDR3 has 15 amino acids.

This clone was observed a few times. Other DNA variants within this sample encode the same CDR3. CDR3 protein: CATSRDRQPQHF. DNA for the CDR3: TGTGCCACCAGCAGAGATCGTCAGCCCCAGCATTTT. The chain is built from TRBV15 and TRBJ1-5, with D unresolved. The CDR3 sequence is 12 residues long. The V end lost 0 bases, the J end lost 6 bases, and 3 bases lay between the germline ends. Germline V CDR1 and CDR2: LNHNV, YYDKDF (reference sequence).

This clone was counted between two and nine times. The chain uses TRBV27 and TRBJ1-5, with 7 bases fitting TRBD1. The V gene end was trimmed by 6 bases and the J gene end by 6 bases; junction bases not matched to a gene: 8. The CDR3 spans 14 residues. Germline V lookup: CDR1 MNHEY, CDR2 SMNVEV (reference sequence). CDR3 sequence: CASRITGAAQPQHF. Here the CDR3 DNA reads TGTGCCAGCAGGATAACAGGGGCCGCTCAGCCCCAGCATTTT.

J is TRBJ1-1 and V is TRBV6-4; TRBD1 might be the D (5 bases). In germline, CDR1 is MRHNA, CDR2 SNTAGT. CDR3 length: 13 amino acids. Trimming shortened V by 5 bases and J by 4 bases, and 11 bases separated the two germline ends. CDR3 protein: CASSPDGGTEAFF. The CDR3 DNA is TGTGCCAGCAGTCCCGACGGGGGCACTGAAGCTTTCTTT.

The chain employs TRBV6-5 and TRBJ1-4, with TRBD1 as a possible D gene (6 bases). V was shortened by 5 bases and J by 3 bases, with 13 bases between the two germline ends. Per germline, CDR1 MNHEY and CDR2 SVGAGI. The CDR3 is 15 residues long. The CDR3 DNA is TGTGCCAGCAGTACCACGGGGGGGCCTAATGAAAAACTGTTTTTT. As protein: CASSTTGGPNEKLFF.

V gene TRBV6-1 combines with J gene TRBJ1-2; D is perhaps TRBD1 (6 bases). Per germline, CDR1 MNHNS and CDR2 SASEGT. V was shortened by 2 bases and J by 4 bases, with 11 bases between the two germline ends. The CDR3 sequence is 14 residues long. The DNA of the CDR3 is TGTGCCAGCAGTGAATATGGCAGGGGCTATGGCTACACCTTC. Its protein is CASSEYGRGYGYTF.

The chain joins TRBV5-1 to TRBJ1-5; 7 positions match TRBD1. The germline V gene encodes CDR1 SGHRS and CDR2 YFSETQ. The length of the CDR3 is 17 residues. Losses at the gene ends were 3 bases for V and 0 bases for J; bases not matched to a gene: 9. The CDR3 coding sequence is TGCGCCAGCAGCTCTCCCCCGGGGGACAGTAGCAATCAGCCCCAGCATTTT. Translated: CASSSPPGDSSNQPQHF.

V usage is TRBV7-3 and J usage is TRBJ2-1, with D possibly matching TRBD2 (6 bases). V was shortened by 6 bases and J by 4 bases, with 16 bases between the two germline ends. The CDR3 has 15 amino acids. Germline CDR1 SGHTA, CDR2 FQGTGA. Here the CDR3 reads CASSAGRGSYNEQFF. Here the CDR3 DNA reads TGTGCCAGCAGTGCCGGCCGGGGGAGTTACAATGAGCAGTTCTTC. Full variable domain (outside the CDR3, taken from reference TRBV7-3 and TRBJ2-1): GAGVSQTPSNKVTEKGKYVELRCDPISGHTALYWYRQSLGQGPEFLIYFQGTGAADDSGLPNDRFFAVRPEGSVSTLKIQRTERGDSAVYLCASSAGRGSYNEQFFGPGTRLTVL.